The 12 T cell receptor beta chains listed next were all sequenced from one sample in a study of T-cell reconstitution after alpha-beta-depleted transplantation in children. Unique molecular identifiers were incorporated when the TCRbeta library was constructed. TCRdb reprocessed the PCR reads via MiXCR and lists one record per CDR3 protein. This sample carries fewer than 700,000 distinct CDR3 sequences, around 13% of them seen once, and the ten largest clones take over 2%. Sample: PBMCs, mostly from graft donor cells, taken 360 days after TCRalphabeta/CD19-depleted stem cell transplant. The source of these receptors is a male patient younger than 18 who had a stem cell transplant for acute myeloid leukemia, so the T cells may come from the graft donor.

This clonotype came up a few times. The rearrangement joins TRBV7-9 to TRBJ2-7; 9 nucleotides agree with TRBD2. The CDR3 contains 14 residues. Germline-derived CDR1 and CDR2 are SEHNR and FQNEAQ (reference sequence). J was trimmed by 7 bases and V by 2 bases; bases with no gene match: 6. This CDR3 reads CASSLPGLAFEQYF. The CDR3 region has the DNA TGTGCCAGCAGCTTACCGGGACTAGCTTTTGAGCAGTACTTC.

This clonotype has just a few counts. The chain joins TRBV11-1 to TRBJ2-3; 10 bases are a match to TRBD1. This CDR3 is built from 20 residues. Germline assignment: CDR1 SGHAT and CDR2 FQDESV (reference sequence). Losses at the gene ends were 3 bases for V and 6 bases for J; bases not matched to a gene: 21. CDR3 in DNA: TGTGCCAGCAGCTTCCGGCTGGGACAGGGGACGACTAGCGTTCTTGATACGCAGTATTTT. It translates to CASSFRLGQGTTSVLDTQYF.

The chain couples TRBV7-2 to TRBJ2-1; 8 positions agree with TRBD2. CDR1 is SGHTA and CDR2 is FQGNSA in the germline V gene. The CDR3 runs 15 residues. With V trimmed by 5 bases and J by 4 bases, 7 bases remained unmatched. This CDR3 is CASSQDQRGYNEQFF. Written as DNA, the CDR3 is TGTGCCAGCAGCCAGGACCAGCGGGGGTACAATGAGCAGTTCTTC.

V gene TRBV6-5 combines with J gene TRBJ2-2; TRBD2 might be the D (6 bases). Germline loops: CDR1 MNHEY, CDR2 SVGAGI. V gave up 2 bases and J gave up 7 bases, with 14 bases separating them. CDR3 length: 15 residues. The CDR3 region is CASSYKTPGGGELFF. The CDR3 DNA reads TGTGCCAGCAGTTACAAAACTCCCGGGGGCGGGGAGCTGTTTTTT.

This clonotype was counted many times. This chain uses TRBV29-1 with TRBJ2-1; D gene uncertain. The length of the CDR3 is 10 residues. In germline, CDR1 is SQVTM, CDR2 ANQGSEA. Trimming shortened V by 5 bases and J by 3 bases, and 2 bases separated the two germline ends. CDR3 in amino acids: CSVYYNEQFF. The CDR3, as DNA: TGCAGCGTTTACTACAATGAGCAGTTCTTC.

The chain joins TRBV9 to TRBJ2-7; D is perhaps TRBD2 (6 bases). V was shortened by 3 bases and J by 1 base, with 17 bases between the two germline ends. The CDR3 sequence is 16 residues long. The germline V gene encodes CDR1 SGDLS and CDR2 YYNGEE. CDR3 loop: CASSAALADPSYEQYF. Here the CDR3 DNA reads TGTGCCAGCAGCGCCGCATTAGCGGACCCTTCCTACGAGCAGTACTTC.

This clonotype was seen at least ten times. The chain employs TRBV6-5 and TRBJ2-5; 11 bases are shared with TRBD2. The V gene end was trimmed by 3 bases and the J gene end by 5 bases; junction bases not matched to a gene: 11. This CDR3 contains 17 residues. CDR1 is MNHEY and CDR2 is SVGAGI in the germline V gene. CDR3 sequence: CASSYSGLAVSGETQYF. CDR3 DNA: TGTGCCAGCAGTTATTCGGGACTAGCGGTTTCAGGGGAGACCCAGTACTTC.

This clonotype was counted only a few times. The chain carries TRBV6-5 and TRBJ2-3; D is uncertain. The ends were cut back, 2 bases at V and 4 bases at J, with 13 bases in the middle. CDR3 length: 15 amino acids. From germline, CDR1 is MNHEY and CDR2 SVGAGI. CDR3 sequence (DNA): TGTGCCAGCAGTTACACGGCCACCGGAGCAGATACGCAGTATTTT. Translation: CASSYTATGADTQYF.

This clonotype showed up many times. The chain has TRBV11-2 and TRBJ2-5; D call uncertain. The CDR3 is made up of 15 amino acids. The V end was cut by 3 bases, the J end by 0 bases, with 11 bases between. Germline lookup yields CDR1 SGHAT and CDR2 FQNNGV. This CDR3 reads CASSLGLRDQETQYF. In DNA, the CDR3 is TGTGCCAGCAGCTTGGGTCTCCGGGACCAAGAGACCCAGTACTTC.

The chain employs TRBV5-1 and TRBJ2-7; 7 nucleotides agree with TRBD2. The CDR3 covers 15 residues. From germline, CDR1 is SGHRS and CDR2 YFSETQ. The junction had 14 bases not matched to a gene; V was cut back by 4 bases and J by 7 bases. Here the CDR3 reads CASSDASVPGREQYF. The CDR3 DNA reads TGCGCCAGCAGCGATGCTAGCGTCCCCGGGAGGGAGCAGTACTTC. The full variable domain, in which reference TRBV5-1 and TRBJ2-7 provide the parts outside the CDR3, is KAGVTQTPRYLIKTRGQQVTLSCSPISGHRSVSWYQQTPGQGLQFLFEYFSETQRNKGNFPGRFSGRQFSNSRSEMNVSTLELGDSALYLCASSDASVPGREQYFGPGTRLTVT.

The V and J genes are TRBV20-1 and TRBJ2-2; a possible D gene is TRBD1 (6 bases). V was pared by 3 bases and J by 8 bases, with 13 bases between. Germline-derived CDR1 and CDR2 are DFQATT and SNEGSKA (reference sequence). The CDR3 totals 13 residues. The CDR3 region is CSARRTVAGELFF. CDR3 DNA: TGCAGTGCTAGGAGGACAGTGGCAGGGGAGCTGTTTTTT.

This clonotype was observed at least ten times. CDR3 coding DNA: TGTGCCAGCAGTCTTGGGGCTGGTAGCACAGATACGCAGTATTTT. Translated: CASSLGAGSTDTQYF. This chain uses TRBV6-2 or TRBV6-3 with TRBJ2-3; D is possibly TRBD1 (5 bases). The germline CDR1 and CDR2 sequences are MNHEY and SVGEGT. V gave up 5 bases and J gave up 0 bases, with 12 bases separating them. The CDR3 covers 15 residues.